The rows below give T cell receptor beta chains drawn from one sample of a study of response to subunit inactivated influenza vaccine. TCRdb re-derived calls from the RT-PCR reads in MiXCR, one entry per CDR3 protein. The sample shows 300,000 to 350,000 distinct CDR3 sequences, around 20% of them seen only once. Sequenced here: PBMCs from blood, sampled approximately 22 months after vaccination. The receptors originated from a man aged 45 to 75 who received an inactivated influenza vaccine. CDR3s include the opening cysteine and the closing phenylalanine or tryptophan. A D gene is named only where the DNA matches it firmly. Only some rows state a clone size, as once, few, many or a class for expanded clones.

D: NA
J: TRBJ2-5
size: NA
V: TRBV4-1
DNA: TGCGCCAGCAGCCAAGGGGGGCCAGAGACCCAGTACTTC
CDR3: CASSQGGPETQYF

D: NA
J: TRBJ1-2
size: few
V: TRBV20-1
DNA: TGCAGTGCTAGGAGGAGACCATATGGCTACACCTTC
CDR3: CSARRRPYGYTF

D: TRBD1
J: TRBJ1-1
size: few
V: TRBV5-6
DNA: TGTGCCAGCATCCTCGAGGGGGCAAACGGTGAAGCTTTCTTT
CDR3: CASILEGANGEAFF

D: NA
J: TRBJ1-5
size: many
V: TRBV27
DNA: TGTGCCAGCAGTTTTCTACGCCCTGGGGGCGGCAATCAGCCCCAGCATTTT
CDR3: CASSFLRPGGGNQPQHF

D: NA
J: TRBJ1-5
size: NA
V: TRBV6-2/TRBV6-3
DNA: TGTGCCAGCAGTTGGGGTTCTAGCAATCAGCCCCAGCATTTT
CDR3: CASSWGSSNQPQHF

D: NA
J: TRBJ1-2
size: few
V: TRBV20-1
DNA: TGCAGTGCTAGAGATGTCGGGACTGGTGGCTACACCTTC
CDR3: CSARDVGTGGYTF

D: NA
J: TRBJ2-3
size: many
V: TRBV29-1
DNA: TGCAGCGTTGAAGATCCCCCCGAGGATACGCAGTATTTT
CDR3: CSVEDPPEDTQYF

D: NA
J: TRBJ1-1
size: NA
V: TRBV28
DNA: TGTGCCAGCCTCCTGGAGGGGTTTAACACTGAAGCTTTCTTT
CDR3: CASLLEGFNTEAFF

D: NA
J: TRBJ1-5
size: NA
V: TRBV18
DNA: TGTGCCAGCTCACCGGGGAGCGATCAGCCCCAGCATTTT
CDR3: CASSPGSDQPQHF

D: NA
J: TRBJ2-2
size: NA
V: TRBV29-1
DNA: TGCAGCGTTGATGATGGAGAGACCGGGGAGCTGTTTTTT
CDR3: CSVDDGETGELFF

D: NA
J: TRBJ1-2
size: many
V: TRBV18
DNA: TGTGCCAGCAGCCCCCAGGGGAATGGCTACACCTTC
CDR3: CASSPQGNGYTF

D: NA
J: TRBJ1-2
size: NA
V: TRBV29-1
DNA: TGCAGCGTTGAAGGCCGGCAGGCTTTTAGTGGCTACACCTTC
CDR3: CSVEGRQAFSGYTF

D: NA
J: TRBJ2-3
size: few
V: TRBV4-2
DNA: TGTGCCAGCAGCCAAGATTTGCCGGGGTGGGGCACAGATACGCAGTATTTT
CDR3: CASSQDLPGWGTDTQYF

D: NA
J: TRBJ1-4
size: NA
V: TRBV20-1
DNA: TGCAGTGCTAGAGTTCCGATCCAACCGGATGAAAAACTGTTTTTT
CDR3: CSARVPIQPDEKLFF

D: NA
J: TRBJ1-5
size: many
V: TRBV11-2
DNA: TGTGCCAGCAGCTCCGGACTCAATCAGCCCCAGCATTTT
CDR3: CASSSGLNQPQHF

D: TRBD1
J: TRBJ1-4
size: few
V: TRBV5-1
DNA: TGCGCCAGCAGACCGCTTCAGGGGGCTGGTGAAAAACTGTTTTTT
CDR3: CASRPLQGAGEKLFF

D: NA
J: TRBJ2-1
size: few
V: TRBV5-1
DNA: TGCGCCAGCGTACTCGACAATGAGCAGTTCTTC
CDR3: CASVLDNEQFF

D: NA
J: TRBJ2-5
size: few
V: TRBV12-3/TRBV12-4
DNA: TGTGCCAGCGTGCTCGGGCAGGACAAAGAGACCCAGTACTTC
CDR3: CASVLGQDKETQYF

D: NA
J: TRBJ1-4
size: few
V: TRBV12-3/TRBV12-4
DNA: TGTGCCAGCAGTCAAGGAGGATTTGAAAAACTGTTTTTT
CDR3: CASSQGGFEKLFF

D: NA
J: TRBJ2-3
size: few
V: TRBV4-3
DNA: TGCGCCAGCAGCCAAGATAGTCTAGCTGGGAATACGCAGTATTTT
CDR3: CASSQDSLAGNTQYF

D: NA
J: TRBJ1-5
size: NA
V: TRBV7-9
DNA: TGTGCCAGCAGCTTAGGATACGGGAGCAATCAGCCCCAGCATTTT
CDR3: CASSLGYGSNQPQHF

D: NA
J: TRBJ2-1
size: few
V: TRBV20-1
DNA: TGCAGTGCTAGGGGGGACGGGAAAGTGGGCTCCTACAATGAGCAGTTCTTC
CDR3: CSARGDGKVGSYNEQFF

D: NA
J: TRBJ1-6
size: many
V: TRBV5-1
DNA: TGCGCCAGCAGCTTGAGGGGAAGTAATTCACCCCTCCACTTT
CDR3: CASSLRGSNSPLHF

D: NA
J: TRBJ2-1
size: few
V: TRBV20-1
DNA: TGCAGTGCTAGAGCTGACAATGAGCAGTTCTTC
CDR3: CSARADNEQFF

D: NA
J: TRBJ1-1
size: many
V: TRBV7-2
DNA: TGTGCCAGCAGCTTTCTGCAGGGAGACACTGAAGCTTTCTTT
CDR3: CASSFLQGDTEAFF

D: NA
J: TRBJ2-7
size: many
V: TRBV7-2
DNA: TGTGCCAGCAGCTCTCCCGAGCAGTACTTC
CDR3: CASSSPEQYF

D: NA
J: TRBJ2-3
size: few
V: TRBV4-3
DNA: TGCGCCAGCAGCCAAGATAGGTCAGATACGCAGTATTTT
CDR3: CASSQDRSDTQYF

D: TRBD1
J: TRBJ1-1
size: few
V: TRBV5-1
DNA: TGCGCCAGCAGCCTTCCGGACAGGGGGACTGAAGCTTTCTTT
CDR3: CASSLPDRGTEAFF

D: TRBD1
J: TRBJ1-1
size: NA
V: TRBV9
DNA: TGTGCCAGCAGCGCCCGAACCGGGGACAGCCTTGAAGCTTTCTTT
CDR3: CASSARTGDSLEAFF

D: NA
J: TRBJ1-6
size: NA
V: TRBV20-1
DNA: TGCAGTGCTCGGTTCGGGCCAACAGGGCATTATAATTCACCCCTCCACTTT
CDR3: CSARFGPTGHYNSPLHF

D: NA
J: TRBJ1-1
size: few
V: TRBV4-2
DNA: TGTGCCAGCAGCCACAAGGCCATGAACACTGAAGCTTTCTTT
CDR3: CASSHKAMNTEAFF

D: TRBD1
J: TRBJ1-1
size: NA
V: TRBV29-1
DNA: TGCAGCATCTTGACAGGGCGGGGAACTGAAGCTTTCTTT
CDR3: CSILTGRGTEAFF

D: TRBD1
J: TRBJ1-4
size: many
V: TRBV2
DNA: TGTGCCAGCAGTGACAGGGGGCGAGGTGAAAAACTGTTTTTT
CDR3: CASSDRGRGEKLFF

D: NA
J: TRBJ1-1
size: few
V: TRBV6-1
DNA: TGTGCCAGCAGTGATTTCGGGGCGAACACTGAAGCTTTCTTT
CDR3: CASSDFGANTEAFF

D: NA
J: TRBJ1-5
size: NA
V: TRBV27
DNA: TGTGCCAGCAGGGACAGCCCTAGCAATCAGCCCCAGCATTTT
CDR3: CASRDSPSNQPQHF

D: NA
J: TRBJ1-4
size: many
V: TRBV12-3/TRBV12-4
DNA: TGTGCCAGCAGTTCCACTACAGGGTCGGGTGAAAAACTGTTTTTT
CDR3: CASSSTTGSGEKLFF

D: NA
J: TRBJ1-5
size: many
V: TRBV20-1
DNA: TGCAGTGCTAGAGTCGGCGGTAGCAATCAGCCCCAGCATTTT
CDR3: CSARVGGSNQPQHF